Included here is one T cell receptor (beta chain) sequence, with context. This clone has just a few counts. Its antigen is still unknown. The record has no base qualities; no much larger clone is one base away. The data stem from a study of shared clonotypes between healthy human individuals (dated by TCRdb to about 2020). Looking at the study overall: A couple of women and a few men aged 18 to 49 years were included in the cohort. Leukapheresis yielded between about 0.9 and 10 billion PBMCs per donor. For each donor, CD4 naive and CD4 memory were each run on three plates, CD8 naive on two plates, and CD8 memory on one plate. To increase sequencing depth and limit assay-specific biases, different laboratories used diverse techniques to prepare libraries and sequence TCR repertoires. Blood TCR repertoires of 5 or 6 healthy adults were deeply sequenced to estimate repertoire size and the extent of clonotype sharing between individuals.

The donors were healthy, HIV-negative adults who had no recently reported acute infections or vaccinations. Every donor was a Caucasian adult residing in Nashville, Tennessee, USA. The CD8 memory samples were a combination of magnetically selected CD45RO+ cells and CCR7-negative CD45RA+ effector memory (TemRA) cells. Blood was obtained by leukapheresis, after which PBMCs were separated by Ficoll-Histopaque density gradient centrifugation and cryopreserved in liquid nitrogen vapor phase. Analytical flow cytometry was used to check the purity and quantity of every magnetically sorted T cell population. Each sorted fraction had its genomic DNA isolated and then quantified by UV absorbance on a Nanodrop 2000c. TCR CDR3 regions were amplified from genomic DNA by multiplex PCR using the deep immunoSEQ assay. For each cell subset, the extracted genomic DNA was distributed evenly across all wells of several immunoSEQ 96-well plates, and each plate served as one replicate. For sorted subsets, around 200 ng genomic DNA, equal to some 30,000 T cell genomes, was loaded into each replicate PCR. Purified libraries were quantified with a Qubit 3.0 fluorometer, sized on a Bioanalyzer 2100, and re-quantified with the KAPA Library Quantification kit. Every immunoSEQ 96-well plate was sequenced on a dedicated single-read 150-cycle Illumina NextSeq 550 flow cell. As for the authors' bioinformatics: Because the immunoSEQ output included only junctional sequences and no quality scores, the filtering could not be the same as the filtering used for full-length reads. Sequences were annotated with PyIR, a Python wrapper for IgBLAST v1.9, and V/J genes and CDR3 were assigned using IMGT germline references. Reads were filtered out if the reads had weak V/J assignments (E-value above 1e-6), no CDR3, stop codons, out-of-frame junctions, or ambiguous translated residues. A V3J clonotype was defined by an identical inferred V gene, J gene, and CDR3 amino acid sequence. Percentage overlap between repertoires was computed as shared unique clonotypes divided by the size of the smaller repertoire. Repertoire richness was assessed with RTK rarefaction, the Chao1 estimator, and Recon v2.1 estimates of unobserved clonotypes. OLGA was used to compute generation probabilities for all TCRbeta clonotypes that the gDNA method yielded from a few donors. TCRdb provides this immuneACCESS table in a form limited to in-frame rearrangements. Some clones are lacking; in checked studies, under half of them reflect an unresolved V gene, and why the rest are absent is not known. The DNA gave D and trimming, while V, J and clone size come from that table. The sample yields roughly 700,000 clones; about 90% were counted once. The leading ten clones occupy 34% of the sample.

Overall results and qualifications from the work: Even with the large sequencing depth, rarefaction of the sorted-subset datasets indicated that sequencing was incomplete. Higher generation probabilities were observed for clonotypes shared by all four sorted-subset donors than for non-shared clonotypes. Based on pairwise subsampling, the degree of clonotype sharing among donors was expected to be affected by sequencing depth. The small number of donors limited the genetic and exposure-history diversity represented. Sharing across a handful of donors was observed for around 5% of naive CD4, under 4% of naive CD8, over 2% of memory CD4, and around 0.4% of memory CD8 clonotypes. Naive subsets generally had larger estimated clonotype richness than memory subsets did. Sampling was restricted to blood, and TCR repertoires in tissues likely differ from the TCR repertoires found in blood.

The germline V gene gives CDR1 as MGHRA and CDR2 as YSYEKL. Cut back by 8 bases and 7 bases, the V and J ends lie 14 bases apart. The CDR3 sequence holds 12 residues, the cysteine and phenylalanine included. The retained sequence is limited to the CDR3, 36 bases, with the frame set at the first base. The specimen sequenced was memory CD8+ T cells from PBMCs. Interpreted using the paper, the cell subset or site label stands for: CD45RO+ cells pooled with CCR7-negative TemRA cells. This sequence was found in a young man in good health. Some clones in this sample may be carry-over from other donors' samples. The chain is assembled from TRBV4-1 and TRBJ1-2; the D region possibly corresponds to TRBD1 (6 bases align). CDR3 reads: CASAHGGSGYTF. The DNA sequence is TGCGCCAGCGCCCACGGGGGCTCTGGCTACACCTTC.